A single sample gave rise to the 31 T cell receptor beta chains below, sequenced in a study of blood T cell repertoires in COVID-19. Sequencing was performed with immunoSEQ multiplex PCR; in TCRdb, only in-frame clones are kept and a portion is missing. The repertoire holds about 370,000 clones, around 89% seen once, with about 1% in the top ten. The sample was PBMCs or T cells enriched from blood (not recorded which). The receptors come from a man between 18 and 35 years old who had recovered from COVID-19.

J is TRBJ1-1 and V is TRBV18, with D perhaps TRBD1 (6 bases). Trimming left V 3 bases short and J 7 bases short, with 12 bases between. Germline V lookup: CDR1 KGHSH, CDR2 LQKENI. The CDR3 contains 13 residues. The CDR3 DNA reads as TGTGCCAGCTCACCGGGAATAGGGGGTGAAGCTTTCTTT. This translates into CASSPGIGGEAFF.

As for this clone: Other DNA sequences of this sample code for an identical CDR3. This rearrangement joins TRBV9 to TRBJ2-5; perhaps TRBD1 as D (6 bases). Trimming cost V 4 bases and J 5 bases, with 21 bases left between them. Germline-derived CDR1 and CDR2 are SGDLS and YYNGEE. The CDR3 runs 16 residues. This CDR3 is CASSSTDGQRSETQYF. CDR3 nucleotide sequence: TGTGCCAGCAGCTCGACGGACGGACAGCGAAGTGAGACCCAGTACTTC.

This clone has just a few counts. The CDR3 DNA reads as TGTGCCAGCATCCTAAGACAGGGTAGAATCTACGAGCAGTACTTC. This codes for CASILRQGRIYEQYF. V gene TRBV6-5 combines with J gene TRBJ2-7, with TRBD1 matching 7 bases. Germline CDR1 is MNHEY and CDR2 is SVGAGI. This CDR3 region has 15 residues. The J segment lost 3 bases and the V segment lost 7 bases, leaving 12 bases of the junction unmatched.

The chain joins TRBV5-1 to TRBJ1-3, with a possible D match to TRBD1 (5 bases). The length of the CDR3 is 16 residues. V dropped 5 bases and J dropped 0 bases, with 15 bases sitting between them. Germline values: CDR1 SGHRS, CDR2 YFSETQ. CDR3 region: CASRRWGLSSGNTIYF. CDR3 bases: TGCGCCAGCAGGCGATGGGGCCTCAGCTCTGGAAACACCATATATTTT.

The chain has TRBV5-4 and TRBJ1-2, with a tentative D call TRBD1 (6 bases). The CDR3 is made up of 16 amino acids. V lost 0 bases and J lost 5, with 17 bases in between. Germline V CDR1 and CDR2: SGHNT, YYREEE (reference sequence). CDR3 amino acids: CASSLAGHHTSYGYTF. CDR3 DNA: TGTGCCAGCAGCTTGGCGGGACACCATACATCTTATGGCTACACCTTC.

The rearrangement joins TRBV29-1 to TRBJ1-2; D is possibly TRBD1 (5 bases). CDR1 and CDR2 (germline): SQVTM, ANQGSEA. Trimming took 0 bases from V and 8 from J, leaving 10 bases between them. The CDR3 spans 12 residues. The CDR3 spells CSVEDRVYGYTF. CDR3 nucleotides: TGCAGCGTTGAAGACAGGGTGTACGGCTACACCTTC.

The V and J genes are TRBV4-3 and TRBJ1-6; possibly TRBD1 for D (6 bases). Germline V gives CDR1 LGHNA, CDR2 YSLEER. V gave up 5 bases and J gave up 6 bases, with 11 bases separating them. This CDR3 has 14 residues. For the CDR3, the DNA is TGCGCCAGCAGCGCCACAGGGAGTAATTCACCCCTCCACTTT. It codes for CASSATGSNSPLHF.

This clone was seen a single time. CDR3 in amino acids: CASSLGTGAEQYF. The CDR3, as DNA: TGCGCCAGCAGCTTGGGAACAGGGGCCGAGCAGTACTTC. The chain employs TRBV5-1 and TRBJ2-7, with 7 bases lining up with TRBD1. J was trimmed by 6 bases and V by 0 bases; bases with no gene match: 3. Per the germline V gene, CDR1 is SGHRS and CDR2 is YFSETQ. The CDR3 sequence is 13 residues long. Looking up the rest from reference TRBV5-1 and TRBJ2-7 gives the full variable domain: KAGVTQTPRYLIKTRGQQVTLSCSPISGHRSVSWYQQTPGQGLQFLFEYFSETQRNKGNFPGRFSGRQFSNSRSEMNVSTLELGDSALYLCASSLGTGAEQYFGPGTRLTVT.

This chain links TRBV29-1 with TRBJ1-2; D gene uncertain. With 4 bases removed from V and 6 bases from J, the gap between germline ends came to 9 bases. Germline CDR1 reads SQVTM; CDR2 reads ANQGSEA. This CDR3 contains 11 residues. CDR3 nucleotide sequence: TGCAGCGTTGGGGCAGTCAATGGCTACACCTTC. Amino acid sequence: CSVGAVNGYTF.

This rearrangement joins TRBV2 to TRBJ1-3; unclear D gene. Germline CDR1 SNHLY, CDR2 FYNNEI. V was clipped by 8 bases and J by 9 bases, with 17 bases between them. There are 13 residues in the CDR3. For the CDR3, the DNA is TGTGCCAGCGCTGAGGAGGCCCGAGGCACCATATATTTT. Translation: CASAEEARGTIYF. Variable domain in full (rest from reference TRBV2 and TRBJ1-3): EPEVTQTPSHQVTQMGQEVILRCVPISNHLYFYWYRQILGQKVEFLVSFYNNEISEKSEIFDDQFSVERPDGSNFTLKIRSTKLEDSAMYFCASAEEARGTIYFGEGSWLTVV.

The rearrangement joins TRBV4-2 to TRBJ2-1; perhaps TRBD2 as D (5 bases). Germline assignment: CDR1 LGHNA and CDR2 YNFKEQ. V lost 3 bases, J lost 9 bases, and 15 bases lay in between. The CDR3 extends over 14 amino acids. CDR3 in amino acids: CASSQDRVGIEQFF. The CDR3 bases are TGTGCCAGCAGCCAGGACCGCGTCGGGATTGAGCAGTTCTTC.

This chain uses TRBV7-6 with TRBJ1-4, with D perhaps matching TRBD1 (6 bases). The germline V gene has CDR1 SGHVS and CDR2 FNYEAQ. Trimming pared 2 bases from V and 3 bases from J, leaving 10 bases between. This CDR3 region has 15 residues. The CDR3 spells CASSLLGGSNEKLFF. DNA for the CDR3: TGTGCCAGCAGCTTATTAGGGGGATCTAATGAAAAACTGTTTTTT.

V and J are TRBV18 and TRBJ1-2; 9 nucleotides match TRBD1. The CDR3 contains 15 residues. Germline V gene lookup returns CDR1 KGHSH and CDR2 LQKENI. The ends lost 3 bases at V and 8 bases at J; junction bases unmatched: 10. CDR3 amino acids: CASSPRSDRGSGYTF. In DNA form, the CDR3 reads TGTGCCAGCTCACCTAGATCCGACAGGGGGAGCGGCTACACCTTC.

The V call is TRBV5-6, the J call TRBJ1-5; D is undetermined. From germline, CDR1 is SGHDT and CDR2 YYEEEE. This CDR3 has 13 amino acids. Trimming cost V 3 bases and J 4 bases, with 8 bases left between them. The CDR3 DNA reads TGTGCCAGCAGCTCAGGTCGAAATCAGCCCCAGCATTTT. Translating gives CASSSGRNQPQHF.

This chain links TRBV7-3 with TRBJ2-3; D perhaps matches TRBD2 (7 bases). The CDR3 has 16 residues. Germline CDR1 and CDR2: SGHTA and FQGTGA. V was shortened by 0 bases and J by 4 bases, with 14 bases between the two germline ends. DNA of the CDR3: TGTGCCAGCAGCTTAACGGGGGGGACAAAATCAGATACGCAGTATTTT. This gives the protein CASSLTGGTKSDTQYF. Full variable domain (outside the CDR3, taken from reference TRBV7-3 and TRBJ2-3): GAGVSQTPSNKVTEKGKYVELRCDPISGHTALYWYRQSLGQGPEFLIYFQGTGAADDSGLPNDRFFAVRPEGSVSTLKIQRTERGDSAVYLCASSLTGGTKSDTQYFGPGTRLTVL.

J is TRBJ1-1 and V is TRBV11-2; D gene ambiguous. V was shortened by 4 bases and J by 5 bases, with 11 bases between the two germline ends. This CDR3 is 13 amino acids long. CDR1 and CDR2 (germline): SGHAT, FQNNGV. CDR3 amino acids: CASSYIGETEAFF. DNA of the CDR3: TGTGCCAGCAGCTACATAGGAGAAACTGAAGCTTTCTTT.

This clone was seen once. V gene TRBV29-1 combines with J gene TRBJ1-1; TRBD1 matches at 8 bases. This CDR3 region has 13 residues. Germline V CDR1 and CDR2: SQVTM, ANQGSEA. Unmatched junction bases numbered 7, after V lost 7 bases and J lost 3 bases. The CDR3 DNA is TGCAGCGCCGGACAGGGAGGTGACACTGAAGCTTTCTTT. Translating it yields CSAGQGGDTEAFF. The full variable domain, with the rest looked up from reference TRBV29-1 and TRBJ1-1, is SAVISQKPSRDICQRGTSLTIQCQVDSQVTMMFWYRQQPGQSLTLIATANQGSEATYESGFVIDKFPISRPNLTFSTLTVSNMSPEDSSIYLCSAGQGGDTEAFFGQGTRLTVV.

This clone was seen repeatedly, ten times or more. CDR3 in amino acids: CASSYSTGGYEQYF. For the CDR3, the DNA is TGTGCCAGCAGTTACTCGACAGGGGGCTACGAGCAGTACTTC. This chain connects TRBV6-2 or TRBV6-3 to TRBJ2-7, with 9 nucleotides matching TRBD1. From germline, CDR1 is MNHEY and CDR2 SVGEGT. V was clipped by 0 bases and J by 3 bases; unmatched bases: 0. The CDR3 sequence is 14 residues long.

The V call is TRBV7-3, the J call TRBJ2-2, with D hard to call. The CDR3 extends over 15 amino acids. The germline V gene has CDR1 SGHTA and CDR2 FQGTGA. V was cut by 1 base and J by 6 bases, with 12 bases left in between. The CDR3: CASSLRQAEAGELFF. The CDR3 coding sequence is TGTGCCAGCAGCTTAAGGCAGGCTGAAGCCGGGGAGCTGTTTTTT.

This rearrangement joins TRBV11-2 to TRBJ2-5; TRBD1 matches 7 bases. Trimming removed 4 bases from V and 4 bases from J; junction bases left unmatched: 6. This CDR3 spans 14 amino acids. Germline-derived CDR1 and CDR2 are SGHAT and FQNNGV. CDR3 loop: CASSSLTGRETQYF. The CDR3 nucleotides read TGTGCCAGCAGCTCCCTGACAGGGCGAGAGACCCAGTACTTC.

The genes are TRBV6-1 and TRBJ2-1; TRBD1 matches at 10 bases. CDR1 MNHNS and CDR2 SASEGT come from the germline V gene. CDR3 size: 17 residues. J gave up 4 bases and V 3 bases, and 9 bases lay outside the gene matches. The CDR3 region is CASSDPFGTGVYNEQFF. CDR3 bases: TGTGCCAGCAGTGACCCCTTCGGGACAGGGGTTTACAATGAGCAGTTCTTC.

The rearrangement uses TRBV4-1 and TRBJ2-7, with 10 nucleotides matching TRBD2. In germline, CDR1 is MGHRA, CDR2 YSYEKL. CDR3 length: 15 amino acids. The junction had 4 bases not matched to a gene; V was cut back by 1 base and J by 4 bases. The CDR3 protein is CASSQAGTSDYEQYF. The CDR3 DNA is TGCGCCAGCAGCCAAGCCGGGACTAGCGATTACGAGCAGTACTTC.

This rearrangement joins TRBV6-5 to TRBJ1-1; D is possibly TRBD1 (6 bases). The ends were cut back, 9 bases at V and 6 bases at J, with 20 bases in the middle. The CDR3 runs 14 residues. Germline assignment: CDR1 MNHEY and CDR2 SVGAGI. CDR3 sequence: CASCRTGRFAEAFF. The CDR3 bases are TGTGCCAGTTGTCGAACAGGGAGATTCGCTGAAGCTTTCTTT.

On this clone: Other DNA sequences in the same sample also yield this CDR3. The chain uses TRBV5-1 and TRBJ1-4; 7 bases are shared with TRBD1. Germline V CDR1 and CDR2: SGHRS, YFSETQ. The CDR3 spans 16 residues. V was pared by 0 bases and J by 1 base, with 3 bases of the junction left unmatched. DNA of the CDR3: TGCGCCAGCAGCTTGGGACAGGGAGGAACTAATGAAAAACTGTTTTTT. It specifies CASSLGQGGTNEKLFF.

This sequence joins TRBV18 and TRBJ2-3; D perhaps matches TRBD1 (6 bases). Per germline, CDR1 KGHSH and CDR2 LQKENI. The CDR3 spans 14 residues. V lost 4 bases, J lost 5 bases, and 13 bases lay in between. The CDR3 loop is CASSLTGAKDTQYF. The CDR3 DNA sequence: TGTGCCAGCTCACTGACAGGAGCAAAAGATACGCAGTATTTT.

The chain links TRBV9 to TRBJ2-1; 7 nucleotides line up with TRBD1. Looked up from germline, CDR1 is SGDLS and CDR2 is YYNGEE. CDR3 size: 15 residues. V lost 4 bases and J lost 8; bases outside the gene matches: 12. This CDR3 is CASSSRTGAMDEQFF. The CDR3 DNA reads as TGTGCCAGCAGCTCCCGGACAGGAGCCATGGATGAGCAGTTCTTC. Supplemented by reference TRBV9 and TRBJ2-1, the full variable domain reads DSGVTQTPKHLITATGQRVTLRCSPRSGDLSVYWYQQSLDQGLQFLIQYYNGEERAKGNILERFSAQQFPDLHSELNLSSLELGDSALYFCASSSRTGAMDEQFFGPGTRLTVL.

The count of this clone is one. The genes are TRBV9 and TRBJ2-5, with D unclear. Germline V CDR1 and CDR2: SGDLS, YYNGEE. The CDR3 loop spans 13 amino acids. Deletions cut 0 bases from V and 7 bases from J, with 10 bases between. The DNA of the CDR3 is TGTGCCAGCAGCGTAGGTCACCCGGGGACCCAGTACTTC. Its translation is CASSVGHPGTQYF.

The rearrangement links TRBV5-4 to TRBJ1-1; D ambiguous. The germline V gene has CDR1 SGHNT and CDR2 YYREEE (reference sequence). Trimming removed 4 bases at V and 0 bases at J, with 16 bases between. The CDR3 consists of 16 residues. The CDR3: CASSPPGSLLNTEAFF. In DNA, the CDR3 is TGTGCCAGCAGCCCACCAGGATCGCTGTTGAACACTGAAGCTTTCTTT.

The gene calls are TRBV7-2 and TRBJ1-3, with TRBD1 matching over 9 bases. V shed 2 bases, J shed 3 bases, and the junction held 5 bases outside the gene matches. The germline gives CDR1 SGHTA, CDR2 FQGNSA. The CDR3 extends over 16 amino acids. The CDR3 region has the DNA TGTGCCAGCAGCTTAATACAGGGGGCAGGTGGAAACACCATATATTTT. Amino acids: CASSLIQGAGGNTIYF.

The chain uses TRBV6-5 and TRBJ2-2; D is ambiguous. Trimming removed 0 bases at V and 1 base at J, with 3 bases between. Germline V gene sequence: CDR1 MNHEY, CDR2 SVGAGI. The CDR3 has 14 residues. CDR3 DNA: TGTGCCAGCAGTTACTCCGTGAACACCGGGGAGCTGTTTTTT. It encodes CASSYSVNTGELFF.

V is TRBV2 and J is TRBJ1-1, with D uncertain. Trimming pared 9 bases from V and 3 bases from J, leaving 14 bases between. This CDR3 spans 13 amino acids. Germline V CDR1 and CDR2: SNHLY, FYNNEI. The CDR3 reads CASSWWRDTEAFF. The CDR3, as DNA: TGTGCCAGTAGTTGGTGGAGAGACACTGAAGCTTTCTTT.